This T cell receptor beta chain is from a study of shared clonotypes between healthy human individuals. Study-level results: Among the subsets, naive ones generally showed larger estimated richness than memory ones.

The assay was immunoSEQ multiplex PCR, and TCRdb's table has in-frame clones only and misses some. The table has 2 million to 2.5 million clones, 85% to 95% seen once. The CDR3 extends over 17 amino acids. Germline lookup yields CDR1 LGHNA and CDR2 YSLEER. The ends lost 0 bases at V and 7 bases at J; junction bases unmatched: 9. A single count supports this clone. Its antigen is not known. Sequencing was carried out using naive CD4+ T cells sorted from blood. This sample's subset: CD45RA+ positively selected. The origin of this receptor is a man aged 18 to 35 in good health. The chain has TRBV4-3 and TRBJ2-1; 10 nucleotides agree with TRBD2. The CDR3: CASSQEPSSGSRNEQFF. CDR3 bases: TGCGCCAGCAGCCAAGAGCCGTCTAGCGGGAGTAGGAATGAGCAGTTCTTC.